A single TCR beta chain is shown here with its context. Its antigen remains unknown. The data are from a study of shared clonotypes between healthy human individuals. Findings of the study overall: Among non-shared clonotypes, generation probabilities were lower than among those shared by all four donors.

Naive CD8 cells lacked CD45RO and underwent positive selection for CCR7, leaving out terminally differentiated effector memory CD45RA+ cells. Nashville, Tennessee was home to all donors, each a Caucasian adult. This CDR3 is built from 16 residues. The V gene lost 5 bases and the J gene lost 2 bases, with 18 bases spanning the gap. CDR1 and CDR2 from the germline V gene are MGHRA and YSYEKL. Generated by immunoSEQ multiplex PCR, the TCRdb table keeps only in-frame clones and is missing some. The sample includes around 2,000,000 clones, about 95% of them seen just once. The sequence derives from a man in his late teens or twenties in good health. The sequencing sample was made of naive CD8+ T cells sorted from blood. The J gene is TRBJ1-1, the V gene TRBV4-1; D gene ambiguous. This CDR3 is CASSTHISGINTEAFF. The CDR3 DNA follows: TGCGCCAGCAGCACACACATCTCGGGGATTAACACTGAAGCTTTCTTT.